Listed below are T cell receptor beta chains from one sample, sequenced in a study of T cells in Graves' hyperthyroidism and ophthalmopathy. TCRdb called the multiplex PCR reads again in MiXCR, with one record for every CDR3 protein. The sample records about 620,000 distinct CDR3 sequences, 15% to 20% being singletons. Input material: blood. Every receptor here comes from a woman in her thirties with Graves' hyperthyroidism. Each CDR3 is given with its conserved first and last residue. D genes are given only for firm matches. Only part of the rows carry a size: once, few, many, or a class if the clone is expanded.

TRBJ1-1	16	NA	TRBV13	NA	CASSSSGRMGITEAFF	TGTGCCAGCAGCTCCTCGGGGCGGATGGGCATCACTGAAGCTTTCTTT
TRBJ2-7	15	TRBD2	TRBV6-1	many	CASSSNPSGPYEQYF	TGTGCCAGCAGTTCTAACCCTAGCGGTCCCTACGAGCAGTACTTC
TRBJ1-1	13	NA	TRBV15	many	CASTRRGNTEAFF	TGTGCCTCAACTAGGAGGGGGAACACTGAAGCTTTCTTT
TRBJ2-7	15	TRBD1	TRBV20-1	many	CSASPPDRLLYEQYF	TGCAGTGCTAGCCCTCCGGACAGGTTATTATACGAGCAGTACTTC
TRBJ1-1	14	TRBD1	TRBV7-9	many	CASSLRDRYTEAFF	TGTGCCAGCAGCTTAAGGGACAGATACACTGAAGCTTTCTTT
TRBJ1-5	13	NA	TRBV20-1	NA	CSAVRDSNQPQHF	TGCAGTGCTGTCCGGGATAGCAATCAGCCCCAGCATTTT
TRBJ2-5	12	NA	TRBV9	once	CAGSVEGETQYF	TGTGCCGGCAGCGTAGAAGGGGAGACCCAGTACTTC
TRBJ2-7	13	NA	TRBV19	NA	CASNDKGAHEQYF	TGTGCCAGTAACGACAAAGGGGCCCACGAGCAGTACTTC
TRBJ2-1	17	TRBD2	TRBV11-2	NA	CASSFMGEGPFYNEQFF	TGTGCCAGCAGCTTTATGGGGGAGGGCCCGTTTTACAATGAGCAGTTCTTC
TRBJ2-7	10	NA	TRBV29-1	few	CSARGNEQYF	TGCAGCGCCAGGGGAAACGAGCAGTACTTC
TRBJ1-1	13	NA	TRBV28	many	CASSSPGHTEAFF	TGTGCCAGCAGTAGCCCAGGGCACACTGAAGCTTTCTTT
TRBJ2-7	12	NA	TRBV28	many	CASSLLGSEQYF	TGTGCCAGCAGTTTATTAGGTTCCGAGCAGTACTTC
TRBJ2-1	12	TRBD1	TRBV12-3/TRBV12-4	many	CASNIQGNEQFF	TGTGCCAGCAATATACAGGGGAATGAGCAGTTCTTC
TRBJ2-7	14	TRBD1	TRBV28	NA	CATKGQGGGHEQYF	TGTGCCACAAAAGGACAGGGAGGCGGCCACGAGCAGTACTTC
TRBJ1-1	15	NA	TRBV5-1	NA	CASSSSPGQGTEAFF	TGCGCCAGCAGCTCGTCTCCAGGGCAGGGCACTGAAGCTTTCTTT
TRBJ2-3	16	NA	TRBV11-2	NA	CASSITQGGRTDTQYF	TGTGCCAGCAGCATAACGCAGGGGGGAAGGACAGATACGCAGTATTTT
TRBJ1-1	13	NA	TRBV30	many	CAWSVQGVGEAFF	TGTGCCTGGAGTGTACAGGGCGTCGGTGAAGCTTTCTTT
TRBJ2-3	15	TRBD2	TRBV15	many	CATGGEAGLTDTQYF	TGTGCTACCGGGGGTGAAGCGGGGCTCACAGATACGCAGTATTTT
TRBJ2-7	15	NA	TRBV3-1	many	CASSLLLGVPYEQYF	TGTGCCAGCAGCCTTTTGCTTGGGGTCCCCTACGAGCAGTACTTC
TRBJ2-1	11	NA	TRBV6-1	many	CASSFRVEQFF	TGTGCCAGCAGTTTCAGGGTTGAGCAGTTCTTC
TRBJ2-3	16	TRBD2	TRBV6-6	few	CASSYLTSGRSDTQYF	TGTGCCAGCAGTTACTTGACTAGCGGGAGGTCGGATACGCAGTATTTT
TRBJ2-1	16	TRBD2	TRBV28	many	CASSLRGRPRYNEQFF	TGTGCCAGCAGTTTACGCGGGAGGCCTCGCTACAATGAGCAGTTCTTC
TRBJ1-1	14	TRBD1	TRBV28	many	CASSPPDRASEAFF	TGTGCCAGCAGTCCACCGGACAGGGCGAGTGAAGCTTTCTTT
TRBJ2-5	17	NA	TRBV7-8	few	CASSSEGFYHWRETQYF	TGTGCCAGCAGCTCCGAGGGGTTTTATCATTGGAGGGAGACCCAGTACTTC
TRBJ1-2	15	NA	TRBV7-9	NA	CASSPPSREPFGYTF	TGTGCCAGCAGCCCACCCAGTAGGGAACCTTTCGGCTACACCTTC
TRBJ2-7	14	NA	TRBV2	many	CASSEGLKAYEQYF	TGTGCCAGCAGTGAAGGACTGAAAGCCTACGAGCAGTACTTC
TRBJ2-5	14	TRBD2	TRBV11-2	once	CASCPAGVVETQYF	TGTGCCAGCTGTCCAGCGGGAGTCGTGGAGACCCAGTACTTC
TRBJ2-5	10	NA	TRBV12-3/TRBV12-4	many	CASGQETQYF	TGTGCCAGCGGCCAAGAGACCCAGTACTTC
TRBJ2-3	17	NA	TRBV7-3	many	CASSPSPQGPEGDTQYF	TGTGCCAGCAGCCCATCCCCACAGGGGCCGGAGGGAGATACGCAGTATTTT
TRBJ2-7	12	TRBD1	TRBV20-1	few	CSAPGGSYEQYF	TGCAGTGCTCCAGGGGGATCGTACGAGCAGTACTTC
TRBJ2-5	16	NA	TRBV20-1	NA	CSARDWVGSGQETQYF	TGCAGTGCTAGAGATTGGGTGGGAAGCGGACAAGAGACCCAGTACTTC
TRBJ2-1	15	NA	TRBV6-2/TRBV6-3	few	CASSYGAKHTAEQFF	TGTGCCAGCAGTTACGGAGCCAAACATACCGCTGAGCAGTTCTTC